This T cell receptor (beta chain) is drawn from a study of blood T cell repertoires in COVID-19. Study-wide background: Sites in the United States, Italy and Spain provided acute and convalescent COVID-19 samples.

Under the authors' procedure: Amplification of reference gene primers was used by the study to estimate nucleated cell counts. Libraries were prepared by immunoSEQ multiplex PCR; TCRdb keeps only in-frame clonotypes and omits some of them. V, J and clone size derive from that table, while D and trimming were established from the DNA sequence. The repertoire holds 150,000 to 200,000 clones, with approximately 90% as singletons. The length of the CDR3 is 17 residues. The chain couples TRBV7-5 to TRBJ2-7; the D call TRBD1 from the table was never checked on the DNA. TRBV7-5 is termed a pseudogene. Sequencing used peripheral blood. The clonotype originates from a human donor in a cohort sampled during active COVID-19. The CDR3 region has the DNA TGTGTCAGAAGCTTAGTCCGACAGGGGAATAGCTCCTACGAGCAGTACTTC. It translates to CVRSLVRQGNSSYEQYF.